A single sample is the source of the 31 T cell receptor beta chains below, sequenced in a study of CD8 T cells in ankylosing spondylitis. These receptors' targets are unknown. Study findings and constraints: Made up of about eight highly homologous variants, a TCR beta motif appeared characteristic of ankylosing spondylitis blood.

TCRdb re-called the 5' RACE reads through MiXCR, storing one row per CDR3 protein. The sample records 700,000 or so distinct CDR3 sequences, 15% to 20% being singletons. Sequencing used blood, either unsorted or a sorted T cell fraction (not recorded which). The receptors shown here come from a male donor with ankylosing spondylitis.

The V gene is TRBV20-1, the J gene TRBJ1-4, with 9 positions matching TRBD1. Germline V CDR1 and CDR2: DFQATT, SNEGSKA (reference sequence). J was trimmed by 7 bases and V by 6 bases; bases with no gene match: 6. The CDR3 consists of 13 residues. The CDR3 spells CSASSDRGEKLFF. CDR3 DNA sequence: TGCAGTGCCTCCTCGGACAGGGGTGAAAAACTGTTTTTT.

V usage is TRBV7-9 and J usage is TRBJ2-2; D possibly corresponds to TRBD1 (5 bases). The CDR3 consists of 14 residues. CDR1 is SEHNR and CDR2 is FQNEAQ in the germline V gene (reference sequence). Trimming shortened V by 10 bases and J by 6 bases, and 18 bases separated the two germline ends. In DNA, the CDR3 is TGTGCCACGGATCGTGGGGCGACACCCGGGGAGCTGTTTTTT. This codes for CATDRGATPGELFF.

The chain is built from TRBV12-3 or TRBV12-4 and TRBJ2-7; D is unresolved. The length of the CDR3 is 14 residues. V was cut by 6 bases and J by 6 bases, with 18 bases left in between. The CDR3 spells CASSPATNWGEQYF. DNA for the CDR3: TGTGCCAGCAGCCCTGCCACAAACTGGGGCGAGCAGTACTTC.

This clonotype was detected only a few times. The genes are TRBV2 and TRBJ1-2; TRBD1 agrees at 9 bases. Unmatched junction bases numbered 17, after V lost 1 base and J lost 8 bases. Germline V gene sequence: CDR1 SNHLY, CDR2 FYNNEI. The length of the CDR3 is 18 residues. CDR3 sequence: CASSEDGGDRELVWGYTF. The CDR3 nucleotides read TGTGCCAGCAGTGAAGATGGGGGGGACAGGGAATTGGTGTGGGGCTACACCTTC. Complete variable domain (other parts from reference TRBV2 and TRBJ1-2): EPEVTQTPSHQVTQMGQEVILRCVPISNHLYFYWYRQILGQKVEFLVSFYNNEISEKSEIFDDQFSVERPDGSNFTLKIRSTKLEDSAMYFCASSEDGGDRELVWGYTFGSGTRLTVV.

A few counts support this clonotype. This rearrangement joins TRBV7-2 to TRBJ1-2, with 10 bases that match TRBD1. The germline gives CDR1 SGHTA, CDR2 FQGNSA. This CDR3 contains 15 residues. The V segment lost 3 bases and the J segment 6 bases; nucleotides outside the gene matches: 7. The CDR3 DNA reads TGTGCCAGCAGCTTGCGGGACAGGGGTGTTGATGGCTACACCTTC. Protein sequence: CASSLRDRGVDGYTF.

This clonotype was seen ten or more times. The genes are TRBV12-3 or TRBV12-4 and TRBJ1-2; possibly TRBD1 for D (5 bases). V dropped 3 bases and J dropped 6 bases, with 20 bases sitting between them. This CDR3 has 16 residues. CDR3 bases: TGTGCCAGCAGTTTTGGACGGACACCCCCGCGCCATGGCTACACCTTC. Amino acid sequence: CASSFGRTPPRHGYTF.

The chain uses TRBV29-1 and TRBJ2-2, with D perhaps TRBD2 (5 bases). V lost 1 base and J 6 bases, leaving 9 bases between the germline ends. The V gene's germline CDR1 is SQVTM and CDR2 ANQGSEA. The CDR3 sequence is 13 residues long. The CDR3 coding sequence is TGCAGCGTTGAAGGAGGGTTTGCCGGGGAGCTGTTTTTT. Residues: CSVEGGFAGELFF.

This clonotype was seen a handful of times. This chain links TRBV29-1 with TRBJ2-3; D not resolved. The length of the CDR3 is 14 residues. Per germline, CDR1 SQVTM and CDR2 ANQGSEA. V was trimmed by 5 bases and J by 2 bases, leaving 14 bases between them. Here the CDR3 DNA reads TGCAGCGTTTGTAGAACAGATAACACAGATACGCAGTATTTT. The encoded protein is CSVCRTDNTDTQYF.

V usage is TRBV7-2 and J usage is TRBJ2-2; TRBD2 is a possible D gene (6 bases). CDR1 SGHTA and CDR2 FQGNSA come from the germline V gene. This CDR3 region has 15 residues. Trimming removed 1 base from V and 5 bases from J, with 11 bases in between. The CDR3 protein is CASSLGSGTTGELFF. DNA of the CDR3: TGTGCCAGCAGCTTAGGGTCAGGGACTACCGGGGAGCTGTTTTTT. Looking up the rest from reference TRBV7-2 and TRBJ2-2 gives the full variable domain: GAGVSQSPSNKVTEKGKDVELRCDPISGHTALYWYRQSLGQGLEFLIYFQGNSAPDKSGLPSDRFSAERTGGSVSTLTIQRTQQEDSAVYLCASSLGSGTTGELFFGEGSRLTVL.

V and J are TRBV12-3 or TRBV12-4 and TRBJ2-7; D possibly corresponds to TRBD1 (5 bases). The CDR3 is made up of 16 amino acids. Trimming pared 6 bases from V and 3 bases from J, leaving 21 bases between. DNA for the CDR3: TGTGCCAGCAGCCGTAGCCGGACATGGCGAATCTACGAGCAGTACTTC. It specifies CASSRSRTWRIYEQYF.

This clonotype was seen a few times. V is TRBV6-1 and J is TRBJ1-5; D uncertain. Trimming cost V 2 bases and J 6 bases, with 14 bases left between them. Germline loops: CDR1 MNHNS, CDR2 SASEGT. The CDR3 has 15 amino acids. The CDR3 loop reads CASSEIDHSGQPQHF. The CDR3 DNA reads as TGTGCCAGCAGTGAAATCGACCACAGCGGTCAGCCCCAGCATTTT.

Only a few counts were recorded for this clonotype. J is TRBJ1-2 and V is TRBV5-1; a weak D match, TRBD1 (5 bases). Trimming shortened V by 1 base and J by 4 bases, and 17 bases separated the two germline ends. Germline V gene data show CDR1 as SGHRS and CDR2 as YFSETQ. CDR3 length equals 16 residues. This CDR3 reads CASSLSINAGSYGYTF. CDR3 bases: TGCGCCAGCAGCTTGAGTATCAATGCAGGGTCCTATGGCTACACCTTC.

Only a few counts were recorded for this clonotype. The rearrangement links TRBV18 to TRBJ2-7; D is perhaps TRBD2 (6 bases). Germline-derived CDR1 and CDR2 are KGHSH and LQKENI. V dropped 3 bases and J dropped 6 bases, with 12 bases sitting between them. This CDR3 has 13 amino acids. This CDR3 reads CASSPPGASEQYF. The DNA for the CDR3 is TGTGCCAGCTCACCCCCGGGAGCCAGCGAGCAGTACTTC.

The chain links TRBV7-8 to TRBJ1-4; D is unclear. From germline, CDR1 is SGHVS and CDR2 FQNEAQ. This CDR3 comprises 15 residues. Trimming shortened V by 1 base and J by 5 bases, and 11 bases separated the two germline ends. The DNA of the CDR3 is TGTGCCAGCAGCTTAGATATGATCAGGAATGAAAAACTGTTTTTT. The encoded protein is CASSLDMIRNEKLFF.

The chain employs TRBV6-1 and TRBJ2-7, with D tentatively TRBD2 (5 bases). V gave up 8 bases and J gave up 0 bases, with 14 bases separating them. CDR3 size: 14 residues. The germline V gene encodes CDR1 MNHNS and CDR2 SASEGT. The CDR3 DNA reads TGTGCCAGCTTGGGCCGGGAAAGCTCCTACGAGCAGTACTTC. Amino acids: CASLGRESSYEQYF.

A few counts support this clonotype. The CDR3 is CSVETGVEQFF. The CDR3 DNA reads TGCAGTGTCGAGACAGGGGTTGAGCAGTTCTTC. This chain uses TRBV20-1 with TRBJ2-1, with 8 bases aligning to TRBD1. Germline CDR1 reads DFQATT; CDR2 reads SNEGSKA (reference sequence). This CDR3 contains 11 residues. The J segment lost 9 bases and the V segment lost 7 bases, leaving 5 bases of the junction unmatched.

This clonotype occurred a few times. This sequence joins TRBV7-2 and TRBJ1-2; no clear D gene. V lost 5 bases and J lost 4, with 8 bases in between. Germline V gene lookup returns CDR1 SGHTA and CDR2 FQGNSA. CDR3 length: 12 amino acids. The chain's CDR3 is CASSRGGYGYTF. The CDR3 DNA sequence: TGTGCCAGCAGCCGCGGAGGCTATGGCTACACCTTC.

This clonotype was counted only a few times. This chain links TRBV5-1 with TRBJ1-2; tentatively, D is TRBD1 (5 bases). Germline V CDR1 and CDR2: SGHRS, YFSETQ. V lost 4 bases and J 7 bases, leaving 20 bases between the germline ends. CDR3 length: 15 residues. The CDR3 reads CASSVNAGSAGGYTF. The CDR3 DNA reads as TGCGCCAGCAGCGTCAACGCAGGGTCGGCGGGTGGCTACACCTTC.

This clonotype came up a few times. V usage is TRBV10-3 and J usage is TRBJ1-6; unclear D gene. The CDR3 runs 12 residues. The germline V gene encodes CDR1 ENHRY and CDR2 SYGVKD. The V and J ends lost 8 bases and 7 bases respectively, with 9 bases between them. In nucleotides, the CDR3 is TGTGCCATCCGGGGAACGAATTCACCCCTCCACTTT. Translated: CAIRGTNSPLHF.

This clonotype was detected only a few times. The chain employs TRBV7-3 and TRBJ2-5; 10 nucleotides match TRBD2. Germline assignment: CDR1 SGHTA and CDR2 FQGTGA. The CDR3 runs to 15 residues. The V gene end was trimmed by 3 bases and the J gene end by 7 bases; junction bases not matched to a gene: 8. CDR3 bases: TGTGCCAGCAGCTTGAGGACTAGCGGCCTGGGGACCCAGTACTTC. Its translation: CASSLRTSGLGTQYF.

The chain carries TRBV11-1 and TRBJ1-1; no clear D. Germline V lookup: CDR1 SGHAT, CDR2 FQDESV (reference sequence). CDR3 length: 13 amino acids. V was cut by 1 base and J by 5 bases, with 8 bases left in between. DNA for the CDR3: TGTGCCAGCAGCTTAGGGACGGAAACTGAAGCTTTCTTT. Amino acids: CASSLGTETEAFF.

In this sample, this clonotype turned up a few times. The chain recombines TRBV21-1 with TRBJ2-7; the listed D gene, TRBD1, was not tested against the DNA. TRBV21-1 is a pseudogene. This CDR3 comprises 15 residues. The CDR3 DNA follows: TGTGCCAGCAGCCCTCCGGGACCCTGCTCCTACGAGCAGTACTTC. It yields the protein CASSPPGPCSYEQYF.

The CDR3 spells CASSQAPDTGQETQYF. The CDR3 bases are TGTGCCAGCAGCCAAGCTCCTGACACTGGTCAAGAGACCCAGTACTTC. This sequence joins TRBV3-1 and TRBJ2-5, with no clear D. V lost 1 base, J lost 2 bases, and 14 bases lay in between. CDR3 size: 16 residues. The germline gives CDR1 LGHDT, CDR2 YNNKEL (reference sequence).

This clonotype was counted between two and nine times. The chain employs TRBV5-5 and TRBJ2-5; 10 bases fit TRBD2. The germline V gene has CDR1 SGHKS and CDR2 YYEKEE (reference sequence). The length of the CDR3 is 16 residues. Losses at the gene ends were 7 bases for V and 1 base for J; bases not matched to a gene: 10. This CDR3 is CASGIAGGLFQETQYF. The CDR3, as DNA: TGTGCCAGCGGGATAGCGGGGGGCCTTTTCCAAGAGACCCAGTACTTC.

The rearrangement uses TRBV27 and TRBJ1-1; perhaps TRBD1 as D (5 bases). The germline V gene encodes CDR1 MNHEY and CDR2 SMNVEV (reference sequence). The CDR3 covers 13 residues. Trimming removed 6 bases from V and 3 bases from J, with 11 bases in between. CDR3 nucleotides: TGTGCCAGCAGCTCGGGGGGTTACACTGAAGCTTTCTTT. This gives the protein CASSSGGYTEAFF.

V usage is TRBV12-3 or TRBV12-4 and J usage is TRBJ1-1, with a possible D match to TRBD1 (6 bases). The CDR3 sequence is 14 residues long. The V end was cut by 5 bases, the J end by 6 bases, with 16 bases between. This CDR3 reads CASSKQGRLAEAFF. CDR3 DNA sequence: TGTGCCAGCAGTAAACAGGGACGGCTGGCTGAAGCTTTCTTT.

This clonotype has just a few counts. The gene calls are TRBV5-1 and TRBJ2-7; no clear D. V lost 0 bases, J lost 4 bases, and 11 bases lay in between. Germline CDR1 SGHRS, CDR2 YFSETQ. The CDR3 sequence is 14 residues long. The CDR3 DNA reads TGCGCCAGCAGCTTGGGTAGCACTCGGTACGAGCAGTACTTC. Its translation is CASSLGSTRYEQYF.

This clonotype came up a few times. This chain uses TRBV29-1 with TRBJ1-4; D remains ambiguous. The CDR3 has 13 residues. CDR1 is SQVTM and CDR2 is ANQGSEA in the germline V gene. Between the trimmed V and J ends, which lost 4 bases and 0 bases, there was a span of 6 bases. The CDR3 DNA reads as TGCAGCGTTGTTTCAGCAACTAATGAAAAACTGTTTTTT. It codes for CSVVSATNEKLFF.

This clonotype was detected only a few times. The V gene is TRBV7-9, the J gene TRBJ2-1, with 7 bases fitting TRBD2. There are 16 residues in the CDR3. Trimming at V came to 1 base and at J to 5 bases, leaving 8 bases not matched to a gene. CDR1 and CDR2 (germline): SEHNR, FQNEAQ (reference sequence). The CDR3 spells CASSLDGGRMNNEQFF. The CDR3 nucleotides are TGTGCCAGCAGCTTAGATGGCGGGAGAATGAACAATGAGCAGTTCTTC.

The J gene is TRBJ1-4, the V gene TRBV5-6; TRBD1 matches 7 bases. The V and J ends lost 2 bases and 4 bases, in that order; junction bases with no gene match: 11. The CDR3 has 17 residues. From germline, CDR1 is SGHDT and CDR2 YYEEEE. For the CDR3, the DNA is TGTGCCAGCAGCTTCCGGGACAGACATTTGGGTAATGAAAAACTGTTTTTT. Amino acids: CASSFRDRHLGNEKLFF.

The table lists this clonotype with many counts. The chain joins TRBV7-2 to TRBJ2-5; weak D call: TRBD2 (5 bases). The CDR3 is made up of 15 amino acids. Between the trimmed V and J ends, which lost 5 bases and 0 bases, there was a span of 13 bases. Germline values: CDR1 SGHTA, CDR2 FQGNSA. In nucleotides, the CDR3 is TGTGCCAGCAGCCTGAAAAGAGCGGACCAAGAGACCCAGTACTTC. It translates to CASSLKRADQETQYF.